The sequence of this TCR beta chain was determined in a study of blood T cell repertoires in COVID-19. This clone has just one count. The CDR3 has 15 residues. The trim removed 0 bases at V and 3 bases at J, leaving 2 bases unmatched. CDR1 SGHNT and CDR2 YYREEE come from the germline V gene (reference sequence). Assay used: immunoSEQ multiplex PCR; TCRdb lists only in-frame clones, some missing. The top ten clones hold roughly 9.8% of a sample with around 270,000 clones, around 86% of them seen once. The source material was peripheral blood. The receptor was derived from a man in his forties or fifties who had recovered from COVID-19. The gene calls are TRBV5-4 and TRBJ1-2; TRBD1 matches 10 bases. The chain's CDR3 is CASSLAGTGDYGYTF. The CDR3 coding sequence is TGTGCCAGCAGCTTGGCCGGGACAGGGGACTATGGCTACACCTTC.